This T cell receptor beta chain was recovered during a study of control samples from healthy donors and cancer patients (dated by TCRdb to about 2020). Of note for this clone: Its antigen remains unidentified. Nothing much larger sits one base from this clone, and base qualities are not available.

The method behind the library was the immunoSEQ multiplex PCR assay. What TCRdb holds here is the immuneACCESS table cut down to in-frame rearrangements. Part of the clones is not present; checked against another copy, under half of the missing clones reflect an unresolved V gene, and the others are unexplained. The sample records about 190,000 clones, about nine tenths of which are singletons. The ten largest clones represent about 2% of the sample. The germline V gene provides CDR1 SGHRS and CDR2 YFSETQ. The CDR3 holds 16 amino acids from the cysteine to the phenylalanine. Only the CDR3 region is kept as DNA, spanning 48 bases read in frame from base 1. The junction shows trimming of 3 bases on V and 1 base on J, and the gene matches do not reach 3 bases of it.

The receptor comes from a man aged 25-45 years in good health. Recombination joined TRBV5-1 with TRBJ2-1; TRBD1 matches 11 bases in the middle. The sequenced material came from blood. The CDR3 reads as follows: CASSSGTGGSYNEQFF. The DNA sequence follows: TGCGCCAGCAGCTCTGGGACAGGGGGATCCTACAATGAGCAGTTCTTC.